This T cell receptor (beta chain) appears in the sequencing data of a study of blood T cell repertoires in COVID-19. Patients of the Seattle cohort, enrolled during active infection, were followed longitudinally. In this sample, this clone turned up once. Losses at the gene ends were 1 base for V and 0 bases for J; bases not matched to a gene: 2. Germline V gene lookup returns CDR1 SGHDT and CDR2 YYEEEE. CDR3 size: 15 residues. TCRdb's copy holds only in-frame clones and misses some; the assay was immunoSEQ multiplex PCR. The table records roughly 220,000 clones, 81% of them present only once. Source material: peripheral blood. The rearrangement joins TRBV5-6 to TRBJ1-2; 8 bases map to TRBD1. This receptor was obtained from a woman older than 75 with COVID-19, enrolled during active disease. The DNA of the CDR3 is TGTGCCAGCAGCTTGCGGGGACAGGCTAACTATGGCTACACCTTC. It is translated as CASSLRGQANYGYTF.